A selection of T cell receptor beta chains follows, all from one sample in a study of blood T cell repertoires in COVID-19. Sequenced by immunoSEQ multiplex PCR; TCRdb stores in-frame clones only, minus some. Here the sample spans about 59,000 clones, more than 80% being singletons. What was sequenced was peripheral blood. All receptors come from a man aged 80 or over with acute or convalescent COVID-19. CDR3s include the opening cysteine and the closing phenylalanine or tryptophan. A D gene is named only where the DNA matches it firmly. Clone size, where shown, is once, few, many, or a class for clones that have expanded.

D	V	J	size	CDR3	DNA
TRBD1	TRBV30	TRBJ2-7	NA	CAGGQAPNEQYF	TGTGCCGGAGGACAGGCTCCGAACGAGCAGTACTTC
NA	TRBV19	TRBJ2-2	NA	CASSSRQNTGELFF	TGTGCCAGTAGTTCCCGACAAAACACCGGGGAGCTGTTTTTT
NA	TRBV24-1	TRBJ2-2	NA	CATSSGGLNTGELFF	TGTGCCACCAGTTCTGGGGGACTGAACACCGGGGAGCTGTTTTTT
TRBD2	TRBV29-1	TRBJ2-5	few	CSVEGREWLAGGKTQYF	TGCAGCGTTGAGGGAAGGGAGTGGCTAGCGGGGGGCAAGACCCAGTACTTC
NA	TRBV29-1	TRBJ2-7	NA	CSVALGVYEQYF	TGCAGCGTTGCCCTGGGAGTGTACGAGCAGTACTTC
NA	TRBV15	TRBJ1-6	NA	CATSRDMNSPLHF	TGTGCCACCAGCAGAGATATGAATTCACCCCTCCACTTT
NA	TRBV7-2	TRBJ2-7	NA	CASSLARDSYEQYF	TGTGCCAGCAGCTTAGCGCGGGACAGCTACGAGCAGTACTTC
NA	TRBV7-9	TRBJ2-3	NA	CASSPPLSTSTDTQYF	TGTGCCAGCAGTCCGCCCCTGTCAACTAGCACAGATACGCAGTATTTT
NA	TRBV27	TRBJ1-4	NA	CASSFARGGLTNEKLFF	TGTGCCAGCAGTTTTGCACGGGGGGGGTTGACTAATGAAAAACTGTTTTTT
NA	TRBV3-1/TRBV3-2	TRBJ1-1	NA	CASSQRGLNTEAFF	TGTGCCAGCAGCCAAAGGGGCTTGAACACTGAAGCTTTCTTT
NA	TRBV18	TRBJ1-2	NA	CASSRGEGMDYGYTF	TGTGCCAGCTCACGGGGAGAGGGAATGGACTATGGCTACACCTTC
NA	TRBV15	TRBJ2-6	NA	CATSRDQVVFSGANVLTF	TGTGCCACCAGCAGAGATCAGGTCGTGTTCTCTGGGGCCAACGTCCTGACTTTC
NA	TRBV6-4	TRBJ1-1	once	CASRSQQGNTEAFF	TGTGCCAGCAGATCTCAACAGGGAAACACTGAAGCTTTCTTT
TRBD2	TRBV3-1/TRBV3-2	TRBJ2-1	NA	CASSQEGTRWNEQFF	TGTGCCAGCAGCCAAGAGGGGACTAGGTGGAATGAGCAGTTCTTC
TRBD1	TRBV19	TRBJ1-6	NA	CASSINSGQSPPLHF	TGTGCCAGTAGTATTAACTCGGGACAGTCCCCACCCCTCCACTTT
NA	TRBV7-6	TRBJ2-3	NA	CASSLDVITDTQYF	TGTGCCAGCAGCTTAGATGTTATCACAGATACGCAGTATTTT
NA	TRBV30	TRBJ1-2	NA	CAWSGQAGGYTF	TGTGCCTGGAGTGGACAGGCTGGGGGCTACACCTTC
NA	TRBV18	TRBJ1-2	once	CASSPPATFNYGYTF	TGTGCCAGCTCACCACCTGCGACATTTAACTATGGCTACACCTTC
TRBD2	TRBV2	TRBJ2-7	NA	CASSGAGENSYEQYF	TGTGCCAGCAGTGGGGCGGGAGAGAACTCCTACGAGCAGTACTTC
NA	TRBV9	TRBJ1-3	NA	CADGLRYSAGNTIYF	TGTGCCGATGGCCTGAGGTACTCGGCTGGAAACACCATATATTTT
TRBD1	TRBV6-5	TRBJ1-6	NA	CASSYSWDRVGSPLHF	TGTGCCAGCAGTTACTCTTGGGACAGGGTAGGCTCACCCCTCCACTTT
TRBD2	TRBV5-1	TRBJ2-3	NA	CASSLVGGGSTDTQYF	TGCGCCAGCAGCTTGGTCGGGGGAGGGTCGACAGATACGCAGTATTTT
NA	TRBV7-6	TRBJ2-7	NA	CASSRRTGPSSYEQYF	TGTGCCAGCAGCCGCCGAACAGGTCCAAGCTCCTACGAGCAGTACTTC
TRBD2	TRBV11-2	TRBJ2-1	once	CASSPATSGVGEQFF	TGTGCCAGCAGCCCCGCTACGAGCGGGGTTGGTGAGCAGTTCTTC
NA	TRBV5-1	TRBJ1-2	NA	CASSLEGDKYGYTF	TGCGCCAGCAGCTTGGAAGGGGACAAATATGGCTACACCTTC
TRBD2	TRBV5-1	TRBJ2-2	NA	CASRGGALAGETNTGELFF	TGCGCCAGCAGGGGTGGGGCACTAGCGGGCGAGACGAACACCGGGGAGCTGTTTTTT
TRBD1	TRBV6-5	TRBJ1-2	NA	CASSYGTGDYYGYTF	TGTGCCAGCAGCTACGGGACAGGAGACTACTATGGCTACACCTTC
NA	TRBV6-6	TRBJ2-4	NA	CASTPAGAKNIQYF	TGTGCCAGCACCCCGGCAGGGGCCAAAAACATTCAGTACTTC
NA	TRBV7-9	TRBJ1-6	NA	CASSLSTGSNSPLHF	TGTGCCAGCAGCTTATCGACAGGATCCAATTCACCCCTCCACTTT
TRBD2	TRBV4-2	TRBJ2-1	few	CASSQDRDYSYNEQFF	TGTGCCAGCAGCCAGGACCGGGACTACTCCTACAATGAGCAGTTCTTC
NA	TRBV25-1	TRBJ2-5	NA	CASSEGQGVQETQYF	TGTGCCAGCAGTGAAGGCCAGGGTGTCCAAGAGACCCAGTACTTC
TRBD1	TRBV27	TRBJ2-7	once	CASSFRTGGYEQYF	TGTGCCAGCAGTTTTAGGACAGGGGGCTACGAGCAGTACTTC
TRBD1	TRBV19	TRBJ1-4	NA	CASSIGDRDQNEKLFF	TGTGCCAGTAGTATAGGGGACAGGGACCAGAATGAAAAACTGTTTTTT